This T cell receptor beta chain came from a study of T cells in Graves' hyperthyroidism and ophthalmopathy. A few counts support this clonotype. The antigen is undetermined. The source material, RNA transcripts, was used to amplify TCR beta CDR3 regions. A first-round RT-PCR of the TCR CDR3 used the HTBI primer set. A single record per CDR3 protein comes from TCRdb applying MiXCR to the multiplex PCR reads. The profile covers about 610,000 distinct CDR3 sequences, with 35% to 55% appearing a single time and roughly 7.7% taken by the ten largest. Study-level points and caveats: The model foresaw ophthalmopathy a median about 6.1 months prior to onset. Classification by a 13 V-J model distinguished ophthalmopathy from stable hyperthyroidism.

Recently diagnosed hyperthyroidism of less than 2 months' duration affected patients aged 18 to 65. With V trimmed by 4 bases and J by 5 bases, 6 bases remained unmatched. Germline-derived CDR1 and CDR2 are SGHTA and FQGTGA. The CDR3 runs to 15 residues. Sequencing was carried out using peripheral blood or thyroid tissue (not recorded which). This chain joins TRBV7-3 and TRBJ2-5; 11 bases align to TRBD1. The TCR comes from a young woman with Graves' hyperthyroidism. This CDR3 is CASSSGQGAVETQYF. The DNA for the CDR3 is TGTGCCAGCAGCTCTGGACAGGGGGCTGTGGAGACCCAGTACTTC.